This section outlines one TCR beta chain sequence together with its context. The antigen remains undetermined. A single record per CDR3 protein comes from TCRdb applying MiXCR to the reads. The sample has hundreds of thousands of distinct CDR3 sequences, 25% to 35% seen once. These data come from a study of T cell repertoires in cytomegalovirus infection. Study overall: Epitope selection comprised recently identified HLA-C-restricted CMV epitopes and well-studied HLA-B-restricted CMV epitopes. Matching HLA type and CMV infection were both indicated by public TCR beta signatures. The study's findings and limits: Predominance within the ex vivo response was attributable to HLA-C-restricted CMV-specific TCR beta clonotypes.

Trimming pared 0 bases from V and 0 bases from J, leaving 9 bases between. Per the germline V gene, CDR1 is SGHRS and CDR2 is YFSETQ. The CDR3 consists of 16 residues. The sequence derives from a human donor in good health (CMV status not recorded). Some clones in this sample may be carry-over from other donors' samples. This specimen consisted of cultured PBMCs, obtained from culture after CMV antigen stimulation. The chain combines TRBV5-1 with TRBJ2-2, with D unresolved. The chain's CDR3 is CASSLVRETNTGELFF. CDR3 in DNA: TGCGCCAGCAGCTTGGTGAGAGAAACGAACACCGGGGAGCTGTTTTTT.